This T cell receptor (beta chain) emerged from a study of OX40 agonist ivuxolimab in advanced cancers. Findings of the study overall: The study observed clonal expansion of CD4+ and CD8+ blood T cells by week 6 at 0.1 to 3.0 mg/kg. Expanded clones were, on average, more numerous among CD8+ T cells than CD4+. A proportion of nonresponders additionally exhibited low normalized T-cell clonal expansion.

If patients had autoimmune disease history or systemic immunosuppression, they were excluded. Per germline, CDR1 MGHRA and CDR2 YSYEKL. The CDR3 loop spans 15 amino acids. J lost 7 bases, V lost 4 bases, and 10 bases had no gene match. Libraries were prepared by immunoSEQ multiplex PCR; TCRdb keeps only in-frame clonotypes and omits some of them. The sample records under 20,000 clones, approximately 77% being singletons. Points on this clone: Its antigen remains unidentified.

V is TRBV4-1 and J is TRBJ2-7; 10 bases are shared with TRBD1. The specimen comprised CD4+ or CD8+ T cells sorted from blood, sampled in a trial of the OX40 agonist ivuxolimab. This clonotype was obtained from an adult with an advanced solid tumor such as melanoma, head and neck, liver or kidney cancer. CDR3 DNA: TGCGCCAGCAGCCTTCCCGGGGGACAGGGGAAGGAGCAGTACTTC. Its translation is CASSLPGGQGKEQYF.